The TCR beta chain described here comes from a study of blood T cell repertoires in COVID-19. Study-level information: From the United States, Italy and Spain came samples of acute and convalescent COVID-19.

The CDR3 is 17 residues long. The germline V gene encodes CDR1 MDHEN and CDR2 SYDVKM. Trimming shortened V by 2 bases and J by 0 bases, and 11 bases separated the two germline ends. Authors' analysis steps: Reference gene primer amplification in the assay estimated nucleated cell counts. Repertoires were generated with immunoSEQ multiplex PCR, while TCRdb's copy carries only in-frame clones and drops some. The DNA gave D and trimming, while V, J and clone size come from that table. Of roughly 260,000 clones in the sample, 70% to 90% were seen once. The rearrangement joins TRBV28 to TRBJ2-6; D not certain. The clonotype originates from a woman aged 45-65 years with acute or convalescent COVID-19. Sample: peripheral blood. The CDR3 spells CASSLIAPPSGANVLTF. For the CDR3, the DNA is TGTGCCAGCAGTTTAATAGCCCCCCCCTCTGGGGCCAACGTCCTGACTTTC.